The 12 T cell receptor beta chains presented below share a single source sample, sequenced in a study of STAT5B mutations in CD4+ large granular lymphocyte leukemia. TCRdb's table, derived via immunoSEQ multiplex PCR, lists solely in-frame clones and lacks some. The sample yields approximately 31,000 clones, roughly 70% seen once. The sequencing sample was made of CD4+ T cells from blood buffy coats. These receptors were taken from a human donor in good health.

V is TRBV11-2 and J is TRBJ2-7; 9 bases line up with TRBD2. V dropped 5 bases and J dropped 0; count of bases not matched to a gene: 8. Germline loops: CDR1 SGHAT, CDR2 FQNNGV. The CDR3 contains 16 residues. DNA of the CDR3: TGTGCCAGCAGCCCGAGGAGCGGGGGGCCCTCCTACGAGCAGTACTTC. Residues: CASSPRSGGPSYEQYF. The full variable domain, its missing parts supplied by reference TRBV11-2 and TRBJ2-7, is EAGVAQSPRYKIIEKRQSVAFWCNPISGHATLYWYQQILGQGPKLLIQFQNNGVVDDSQLPKDRFSAERLKGVDSTLKIQPAKLEDSAVYLCASSPRSGGPSYEQYFGPGTRLTVT.

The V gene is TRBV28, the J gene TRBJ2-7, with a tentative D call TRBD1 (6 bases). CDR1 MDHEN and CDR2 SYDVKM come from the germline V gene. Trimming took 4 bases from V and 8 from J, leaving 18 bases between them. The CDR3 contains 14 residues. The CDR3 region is CASSSPGQGPKQYF. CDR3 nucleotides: TGTGCCAGCAGTTCACCGGGACAAGGACCTAAGCAGTACTTC.

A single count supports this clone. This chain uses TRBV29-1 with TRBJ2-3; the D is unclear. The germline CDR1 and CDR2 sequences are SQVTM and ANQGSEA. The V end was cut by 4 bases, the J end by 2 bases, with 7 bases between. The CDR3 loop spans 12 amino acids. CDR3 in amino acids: CSVGPPTDTQYF. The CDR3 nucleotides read TGCAGCGTTGGGCCTCCCACAGATACGCAGTATTTT.

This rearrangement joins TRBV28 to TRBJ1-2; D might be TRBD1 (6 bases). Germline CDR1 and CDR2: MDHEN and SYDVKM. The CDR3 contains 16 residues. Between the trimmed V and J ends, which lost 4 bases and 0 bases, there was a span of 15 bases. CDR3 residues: CASSSAGTQANYGYTF. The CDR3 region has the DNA TGTGCCAGCAGTTCAGCAGGGACACAGGCTAACTATGGCTACACCTTC.

Written as DNA, the CDR3 is TGTGCCAGCAGCCAAAGGACCGGGGAGCTGTTTTTT. This translates into CASSQRTGELFF. The chain combines TRBV6-5 with TRBJ2-2; D gene uncertain. V lost 6 bases and J 5 bases, leaving 7 bases between the germline ends. The germline CDR1 and CDR2 sequences are MNHEY and SVGAGI. This CDR3 has 12 residues.

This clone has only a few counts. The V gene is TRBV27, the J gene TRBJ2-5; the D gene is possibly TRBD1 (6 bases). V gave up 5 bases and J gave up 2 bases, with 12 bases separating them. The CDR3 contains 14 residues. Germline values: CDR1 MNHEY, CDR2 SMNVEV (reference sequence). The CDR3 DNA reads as TGTGCCAGCAGTCCAGGGGACGGACAAGAGACCCAGTACTTC. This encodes CASSPGDGQETQYF.

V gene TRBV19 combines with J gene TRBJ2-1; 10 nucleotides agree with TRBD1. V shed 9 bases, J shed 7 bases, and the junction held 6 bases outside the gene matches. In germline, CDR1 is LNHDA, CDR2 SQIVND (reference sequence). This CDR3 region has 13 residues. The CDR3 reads CASRDRGENEQFF. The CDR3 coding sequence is TGTGCCAGCCGGGACAGGGGTGAAAATGAGCAGTTCTTC.

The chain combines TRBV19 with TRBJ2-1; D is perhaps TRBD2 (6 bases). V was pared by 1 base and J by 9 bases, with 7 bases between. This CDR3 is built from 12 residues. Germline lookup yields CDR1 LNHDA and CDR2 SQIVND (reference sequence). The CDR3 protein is CASSIGRGEQFF. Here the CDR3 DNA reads TGTGCCAGTAGTATAGGGCGGGGTGAGCAGTTCTTC.

The CDR3 protein is CASSAERAEQYF. CDR3 nucleotide sequence: TGTGCCAGCAGTGCCGAACGGGCCGAGCAGTACTTC. The chain links TRBV2 to TRBJ2-7; D gene unclear. The CDR3 loop spans 12 amino acids. Germline V gene data show CDR1 as SNHLY and CDR2 as FYNNEI. Trimming shortened V by 4 bases and J by 6 bases, and 10 bases separated the two germline ends.

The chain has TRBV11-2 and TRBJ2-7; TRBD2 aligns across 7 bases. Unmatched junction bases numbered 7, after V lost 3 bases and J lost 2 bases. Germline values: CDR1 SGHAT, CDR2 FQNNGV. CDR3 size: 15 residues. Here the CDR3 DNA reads TGTGCCAGCAGCTTGGGGAGGGCCGGGACCTACGAGCAGTACTTC. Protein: CASSLGRAGTYEQYF.

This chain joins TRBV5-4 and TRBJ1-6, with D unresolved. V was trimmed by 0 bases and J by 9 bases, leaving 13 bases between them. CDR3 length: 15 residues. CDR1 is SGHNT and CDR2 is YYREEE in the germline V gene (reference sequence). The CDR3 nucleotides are TGTGCCAGCAGCTTGGATCCAGGAGCAGGTTCACCCCTCCACTTT. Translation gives CASSLDPGAGSPLHF.

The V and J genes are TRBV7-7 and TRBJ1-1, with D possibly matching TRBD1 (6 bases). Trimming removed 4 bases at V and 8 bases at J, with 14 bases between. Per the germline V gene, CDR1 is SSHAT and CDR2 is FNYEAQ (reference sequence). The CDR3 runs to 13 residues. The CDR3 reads CASSSSPGTEAFF. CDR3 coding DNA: TGTGCCAGCAGCTCATCACCCGGGACAGAAGCTTTCTTT.